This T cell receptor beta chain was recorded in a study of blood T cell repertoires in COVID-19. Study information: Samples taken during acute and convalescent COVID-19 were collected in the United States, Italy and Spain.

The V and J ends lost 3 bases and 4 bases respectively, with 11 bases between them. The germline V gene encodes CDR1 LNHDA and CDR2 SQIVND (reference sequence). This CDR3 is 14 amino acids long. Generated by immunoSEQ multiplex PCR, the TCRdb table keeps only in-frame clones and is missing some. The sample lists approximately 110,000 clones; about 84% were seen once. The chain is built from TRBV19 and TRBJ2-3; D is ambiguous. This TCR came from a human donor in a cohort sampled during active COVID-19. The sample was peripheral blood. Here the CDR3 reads CASSMPAMADTQYF. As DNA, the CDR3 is TGTGCCAGTAGTATGCCAGCGATGGCAGATACGCAGTATTTT.